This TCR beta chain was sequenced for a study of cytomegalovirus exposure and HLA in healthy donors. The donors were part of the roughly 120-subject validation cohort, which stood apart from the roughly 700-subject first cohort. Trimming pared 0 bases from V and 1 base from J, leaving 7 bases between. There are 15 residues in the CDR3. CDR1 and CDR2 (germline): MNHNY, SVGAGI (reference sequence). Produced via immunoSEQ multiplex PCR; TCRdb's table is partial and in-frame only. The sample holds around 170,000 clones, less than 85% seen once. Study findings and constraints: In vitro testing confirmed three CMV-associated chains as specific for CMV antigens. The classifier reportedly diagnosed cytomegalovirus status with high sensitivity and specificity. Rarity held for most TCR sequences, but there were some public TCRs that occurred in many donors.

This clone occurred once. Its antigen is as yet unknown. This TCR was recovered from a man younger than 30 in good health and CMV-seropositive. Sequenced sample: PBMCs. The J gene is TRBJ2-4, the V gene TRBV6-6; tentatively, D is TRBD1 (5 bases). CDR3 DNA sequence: TGTGCCAGCAGTTACTCCAAGGGGGCCAAAAACATTCAGTACTTC. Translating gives CASSYSKGAKNIQYF.